This T cell receptor (beta chain) originates from a study of blood T cell repertoires in COVID-19. V lost 0 bases and J lost 4, with 19 bases in between. CDR3 length: 18 amino acids. Germline V gives CDR1 MGHRA, CDR2 YSYEKL. Participants were aged about 18 to 90 years, lived in under 25 US areas, and enrolled virtually. The assay was immunoSEQ multiplex PCR, and TCRdb's table has in-frame clones only and misses some. Among roughly 190,000 clones listed, approximately 85% were seen once. This sequence was found in a man between 40 and 49 years old who had recovered from COVID-19. The V call is TRBV4-1, the J call TRBJ1-5; D unresolved. Sequences were obtained from PBMCs or T cells enriched from blood (not recorded which). For the CDR3, the DNA is TGCGCCAGCAGCCAAGATTTCGGAGGAGGCCCGTATAATCAGCCCCAGCATTTT. It encodes CASSQDFGGGPYNQPQHF.